This section outlines one T cell receptor (beta chain) sequence together with its context. No antigen is known for it. Read data end 3 residues before the CDR3 end; the end is taken from the germline J gene. The CDR3 extends over 15 amino acids. Germline CDR1 KGHSH, CDR2 LQKENI. Generated by immunoSEQ multiplex PCR, the TCRdb table keeps only in-frame clones and is missing some. The sample is made up of about 24,000 clones, and the top ten hold 6.6% of it. This record comes from a study of T cells in women clearing cervical HPV infection. In the study overall: Controls' single incident HPV16 infection cleared within 12 months without precancer. Blood came at first lesion visit for cases, post-clearance for controls. Study conclusions and caveats: TRBV6-7 abundance was lower in cases than controls (roughly 0.12% versus 0.15%).

The rearrangement links TRBV18 to TRBJ2-4; 8 positions agree with TRBD1. This TCR came from a woman between 18 and 70 years old with a cervical HPV16 infection that either progressed to CIN3+ or cleared (not recorded which). Sequencing was performed on blood buffy coat. The CDR3 sequence: CASSPSSGGSYGQYF. The part of the CDR3 DNA that was read is TGTGCCAGCTCACCATCGTCAGGGGGCAGTTATGGT.